Included here is one T cell receptor beta chain sequence, with context. Its specificity is unknown. The data were obtained in a study of synovial regulatory T cells in juvenile arthritis. Here immunoSEQ multiplex PCR was the method, and the copy in TCRdb shows in-frame clones only, minus some. The sample holds about 9,600 clones. The CDR3 has 13 residues. The record lacks a DNA sequence. Germline V gene data show CDR1 as SGHNT and CDR2 as YENEEA. General study findings and limits: Synovial Tregs shared more CDR3 sequences with iaTregs than other blood Tregs. Across patients, iaTreg TCR repertoires were mostly private, partly shared with synovial Teff and blood CPL.

Roughly eleven-patient cohort: 11 active juvenile idiopathic arthritis patients, 3 polyarticular, 8 oligoarticular. Median age about 11 years (about 2.2-22.9); median disease duration approximately 7 years (0.2-19.1). The sequence was collected from a donor younger than 30 with juvenile idiopathic arthritis. Sequenced input: Treg cells from blood. Subset meaning: remaining (HLA-DR-negative) circulating blood Treg cells. The chain joins TRBV11-3 to TRBJ2-5. The CDR3 loop reads CASSLGLVETQYF.